This T cell receptor beta chain was captured in a study of response to subunit inactivated influenza vaccine. The CDR3 spans 15 residues. Germline V gene data show CDR1 as KGHDR and CDR2 as SFDVKD. J gave up 6 bases and V 4 bases, and 8 bases lay outside the gene matches. TCRdb fed the RT-PCR reads into MiXCR, producing one record per CDR3 protein. This table has about 540,000 distinct CDR3 sequences, roughly a quarter appearing once. This sample also belongs to another study, concerning T cells expressing NK-cell markers. From that second work: The TCR beta cDNA came from 5'RACE template switching with UMIs. It was from sorted CD3+CD56+NKG2C+, CD3+CD56+NKG2C- and CD3+CD56-NKG2C+ T cells that TCR beta repertoires came. Just one sequenced donor of eight was HCMV-seronegative, while seven were seropositive. For over 5 donors, the dominant NKG2C+ clonotypes made up about 1.0-7.0% of their CD8+ T cells. Dominance of the CD3+CD56-NKG2C+ fraction by these clonotypes also held in a handful of donors.

This receptor was taken from a man between 50 and 59 years old who received an inactivated influenza vaccine. The sequences come from CD4+ T cells sorted from PBMCs, collected less than 13 days after vaccination. The chain combines TRBV24-1 with TRBJ2-1; 7 nucleotides line up with TRBD1. This CDR3 reads CATSENTGTANEQFF. The CDR3 DNA reads as TGTGCCACCAGTGAGAATACCGGGACAGCCAATGAGCAGTTCTTC.